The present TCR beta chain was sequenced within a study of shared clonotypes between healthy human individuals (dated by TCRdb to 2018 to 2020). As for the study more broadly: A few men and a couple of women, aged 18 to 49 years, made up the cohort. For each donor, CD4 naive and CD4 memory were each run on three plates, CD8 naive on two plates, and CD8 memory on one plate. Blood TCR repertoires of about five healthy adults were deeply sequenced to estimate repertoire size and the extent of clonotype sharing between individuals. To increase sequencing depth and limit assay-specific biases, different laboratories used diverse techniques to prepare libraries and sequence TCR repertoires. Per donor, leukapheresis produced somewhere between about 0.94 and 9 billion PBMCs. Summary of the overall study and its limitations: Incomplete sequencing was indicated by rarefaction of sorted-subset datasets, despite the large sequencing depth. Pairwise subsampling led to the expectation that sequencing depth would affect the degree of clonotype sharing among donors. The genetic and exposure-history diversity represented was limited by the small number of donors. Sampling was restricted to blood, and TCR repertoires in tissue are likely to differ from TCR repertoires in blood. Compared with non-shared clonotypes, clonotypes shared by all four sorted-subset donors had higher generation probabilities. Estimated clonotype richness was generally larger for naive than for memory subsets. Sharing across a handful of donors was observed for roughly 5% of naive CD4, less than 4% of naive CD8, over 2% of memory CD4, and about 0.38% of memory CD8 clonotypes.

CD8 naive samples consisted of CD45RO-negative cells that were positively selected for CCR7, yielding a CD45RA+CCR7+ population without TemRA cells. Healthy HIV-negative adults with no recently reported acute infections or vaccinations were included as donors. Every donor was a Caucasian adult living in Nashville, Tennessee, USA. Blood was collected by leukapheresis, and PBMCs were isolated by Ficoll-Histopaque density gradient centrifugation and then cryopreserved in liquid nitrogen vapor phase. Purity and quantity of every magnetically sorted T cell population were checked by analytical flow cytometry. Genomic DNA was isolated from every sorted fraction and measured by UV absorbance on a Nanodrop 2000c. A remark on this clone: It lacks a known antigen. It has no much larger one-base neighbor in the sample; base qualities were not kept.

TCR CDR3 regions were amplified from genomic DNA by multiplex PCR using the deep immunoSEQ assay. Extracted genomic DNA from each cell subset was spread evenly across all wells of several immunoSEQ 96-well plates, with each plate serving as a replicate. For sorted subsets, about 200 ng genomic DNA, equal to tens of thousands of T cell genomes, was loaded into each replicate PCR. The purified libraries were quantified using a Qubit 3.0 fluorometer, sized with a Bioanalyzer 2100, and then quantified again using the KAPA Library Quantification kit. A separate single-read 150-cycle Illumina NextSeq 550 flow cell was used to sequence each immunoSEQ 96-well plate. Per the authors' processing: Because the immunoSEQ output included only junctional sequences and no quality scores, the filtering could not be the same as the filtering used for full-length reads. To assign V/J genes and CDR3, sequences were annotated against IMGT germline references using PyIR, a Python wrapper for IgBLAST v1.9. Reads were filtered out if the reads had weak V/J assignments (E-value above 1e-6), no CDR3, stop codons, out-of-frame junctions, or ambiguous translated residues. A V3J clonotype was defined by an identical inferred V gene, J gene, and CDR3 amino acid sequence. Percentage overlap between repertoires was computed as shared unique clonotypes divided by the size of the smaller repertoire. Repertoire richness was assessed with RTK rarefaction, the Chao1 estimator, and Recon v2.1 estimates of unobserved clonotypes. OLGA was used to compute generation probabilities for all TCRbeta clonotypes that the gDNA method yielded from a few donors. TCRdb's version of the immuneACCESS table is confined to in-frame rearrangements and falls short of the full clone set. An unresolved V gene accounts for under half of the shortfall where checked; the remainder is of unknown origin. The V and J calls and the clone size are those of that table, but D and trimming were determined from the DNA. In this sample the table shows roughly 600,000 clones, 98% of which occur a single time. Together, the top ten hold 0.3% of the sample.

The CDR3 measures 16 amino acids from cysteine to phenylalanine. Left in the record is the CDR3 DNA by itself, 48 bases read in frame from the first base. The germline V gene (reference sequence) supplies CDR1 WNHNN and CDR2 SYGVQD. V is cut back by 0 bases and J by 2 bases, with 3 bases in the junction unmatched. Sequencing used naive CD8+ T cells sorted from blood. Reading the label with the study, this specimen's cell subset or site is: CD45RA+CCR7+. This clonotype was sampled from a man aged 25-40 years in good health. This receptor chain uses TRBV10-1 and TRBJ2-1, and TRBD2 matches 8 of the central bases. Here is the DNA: TGCGCCAGCAGTGAGTCGCGGGGGGTGGCCTACAATGAGCAGTTCTTC. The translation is CASSESRGVAYNEQFF.